This passage covers 21 T cell receptor beta chains from one sample sequenced in a study of T cells in Graves' hyperthyroidism and ophthalmopathy. Template material for amplifying TCR beta CDR3 regions consisted of RNA transcripts. When the TCR CDR3 underwent first-round RT-PCR, the HTBI primer set was used. TCRdb analysed the multiplex PCR reads with MiXCR anew, one entry per CDR3 protein. The profile shows 500,000 to 750,000 distinct CDR3 sequences, roughly 14% of them singletons. Material for sequencing was blood. The source of these receptors is a woman aged 30 to 39 with Graves' hyperthyroidism.

This rearrangement joins TRBV6-1 to TRBJ2-7; maybe TRBD1 (6 bases). CDR1 MNHNS and CDR2 SASEGT come from the germline V gene. This CDR3 has 15 amino acids. The germline V and J ends were trimmed by 10 bases and 1 base, with 20 bases remaining between them. The CDR3 here is CATSSQQQGSYEQYF. CDR3 coding DNA: TGTGCCACCTCATCGCAGCAACAGGGTTCCTACGAGCAGTACTTC.

This CDR3 is CASSQNRQGNGEQFF. For the CDR3, the DNA is TGTGCCAGCAGTCAAAACCGACAGGGTAACGGGGAGCAGTTCTTC. J is TRBJ2-1 and V is TRBV6-1; TRBD1 matches at 7 bases. Germline CDR1 MNHNS, CDR2 SASEGT. This CDR3 comprises 15 residues. The V gene end was trimmed by 5 bases and the J gene end by 10 bases; junction bases not matched to a gene: 14.

This clonotype was seen more than once but under ten times. The rearrangement links TRBV6-1 to TRBJ2-3; 9 bases are shared with TRBD1. The germline V gene encodes CDR1 MNHNS and CDR2 SASEGT. The V gene end was trimmed by 5 bases and the J gene end by 5 bases; junction bases not matched to a gene: 8. The CDR3 runs 15 residues. The CDR3 sequence: CASSPRDRAGDTQYF. The CDR3 DNA reads as TGTGCCAGCAGTCCCCGGGACAGGGCTGGAGATACGCAGTATTTT.

The table lists this clonotype with many counts. The chain couples TRBV10-3 to TRBJ1-5, with 9 bases lining up with TRBD1. Germline trimming cut 7 bases from V and 1 base from J; bases unmatched to any gene: 5. Germline V gene sequence: CDR1 ENHRY, CDR2 SYGVKD. This CDR3 is 15 amino acids long. The CDR3 loop is CAITPGTGSNQPQHF. The CDR3, as DNA: TGTGCCATCACCCCCGGGACAGGGAGCAATCAGCCCCAGCATTTT.

This clonotype was counted ten times or more. V is TRBV12-3 or TRBV12-4 and J is TRBJ2-2; 14 bases align to TRBD2. This CDR3 comprises 18 residues. V trimming: 5 bases; J trimming: 4 bases; junction bases outside the gene matches: 9. CDR3 amino acids: CASSNRLAGGGRTGELFF. CDR3 nucleotides: TGTGCCAGCAGTAACCGACTAGCGGGAGGGGGTCGCACCGGGGAGCTGTTTTTT.

As regards this clonotype: A much more abundant neighbour one base away suggests this may be a read error. The V call is TRBV12-3 or TRBV12-4, the J call TRBJ2-2; D is ambiguous. V lost 3 bases and J 1 base, leaving 6 bases between the germline ends. This CDR3 spans 14 amino acids. The CDR3 DNA is TGTGCCAGCAGTTTGGGCGAGAACACCGGGGAGCTGTTTTTT. Its translation: CASSLGENTGELFF.

This clonotype was counted many times. This chain uses TRBV3-1 with TRBJ2-1; TRBD2 agrees at 12 bases. After removal of 1 base from V and 3 bases from J, the junction contained 13 bases not matched to a gene. The CDR3 runs 20 residues. CDR1 LGHDT and CDR2 YNNKEL come from the germline V gene (reference sequence). The CDR3 protein is CASSQGLASGRAWRYNEQFF. CDR3 nucleotides: TGTGCCAGCAGCCAAGGGTTGGCTAGCGGGAGGGCCTGGCGCTACAATGAGCAGTTCTTC.

This sequence joins TRBV11-2 and TRBJ2-2; 12 nucleotides match TRBD2. V trimming: 0 bases; J trimming: 7 bases; junction bases outside the gene matches: 9. This CDR3 is built from 18 residues. Germline values: CDR1 SGHAT, CDR2 FQNNGV. The CDR3 DNA is TGTGCCAGCAGCTTAGAACCGTCTACTAGCGGGAGGAACGGGGAGCTGTTTTTT. It is translated as CASSLEPSTSGRNGELFF.

This clonotype was seen ten or more times. The chain joins TRBV18 to TRBJ2-1; the D call may be TRBD1 or TRBD2 (5 bases each). From germline, CDR1 is KGHSH and CDR2 LQKENI. The V gene lost 2 bases and the J gene lost 9 bases, with 17 bases spanning the gap. The CDR3 extends over 15 amino acids. The CDR3 DNA follows: TGTGCCAGCTCACCAATCAGCGTCGAGGGGCTTGAGCAGTTCTTC. Translation: CASSPISVEGLEQFF.

This clonotype was counted ten times or more. CDR3 DNA sequence: TGTGCCTGGAACCTTATCTATGGCTACACCTTC. Translation gives CAWNLIYGYTF. The gene calls are TRBV30 and TRBJ1-2; no definite D call. The CDR3 loop spans 11 amino acids. The V end lost 4 bases, the J end lost 4 bases, and 7 bases lay between the germline ends. Looked up from germline, CDR1 is GTSNPN and CDR2 is SVGIG (reference sequence).

A note on this clonotype: A much more abundant neighbour one base away suggests this may be a read error. The rearrangement links TRBV7-9 to TRBJ1-4, with TRBD1 identical over 7 bases. CDR3 length: 14 amino acids. Germline V CDR1 and CDR2: SEHNR, FQNEAQ (reference sequence). Written as DNA, the CDR3 is TGTGCCAGCAGTCTACAGGGGCCTAATGGAAAACTGTTTTTT. Translation gives CASSLQGPNGKLFF.

The V and J genes are TRBV12-3 or TRBV12-4 and TRBJ2-1; TRBD2 matches at 7 bases. This CDR3 region has 15 residues. With 3 bases clipped from V and 4 bases from J, the junction kept 6 bases outside the gene matches. The CDR3 nucleotides are TGTGCCAGCAGTTTGGCCGGGACTAAATACAATGAGCAGTTCTTC. This codes for CASSLAGTKYNEQFF.

This clonotype was seen many times. This chain uses TRBV20-1 with TRBJ2-3, with 10 positions matching TRBD1. The V and J ends lost 3 bases and 4 bases, in that order; junction bases with no gene match: 13. Germline V CDR1 and CDR2: DFQATT, SNEGSKA (reference sequence). The CDR3 covers 17 residues. The CDR3 loop reads CSASGTRDRGAADTQYF. CDR3 DNA sequence: TGCAGTGCTAGCGGAACCCGGGACAGGGGTGCGGCAGATACGCAGTATTTT.

Ten or more counts support this clonotype. This chain connects TRBV6-2 or TRBV6-3 to TRBJ2-1; D is undetermined. CDR1 is MNHEY and CDR2 is SVGEGT in the germline V gene. V was pared by 2 bases and J by 5 bases, with 4 bases between. The CDR3 length is 12 residues. The CDR3 coding sequence is TGTGCCAGCAGTTACCCAGACAATGAGCAGTTCTTC. Translating it yields CASSYPDNEQFF.

This clonotype was counted a few times. This chain links TRBV30 with TRBJ2-6, with D unclear. CDR1 and CDR2 from the germline V gene are GTSNPN and SVGIG (reference sequence). The ends were cut back, 5 bases at V and 1 base at J, with 6 bases in the middle. The length of the CDR3 is 13 residues. The CDR3 region has the DNA TGTGCCTGGGATACATCTGGGGCCAACGTCCTGACTTTC. This codes for CAWDTSGANVLTF.

Turning to this clonotype: The junction differs from germline at one of its ends, possibly a read error. The V and J genes are TRBV12-3 or TRBV12-4 and TRBJ2-3; no definite D call. The CDR3 covers 14 residues. The CDR3 is CTSSLRSAQSTQYF. CDR3 bases: TGTACCAGCAGTTTAAGGAGTGCCCAGTCGACGCAGTATTTT.

This clonotype was observed a few times. V is TRBV7-6 and J is TRBJ2-5; D is unclear. Germline CDR1 reads SGHVS; CDR2 reads FNYEAQ. Trimming cost V 6 bases and J 3 bases, with 8 bases left between them. This CDR3 is built from 12 residues. In DNA form, the CDR3 reads TGTGCCAGCAGGTCGGCGGAAGAGACCCAGTACTTC. Its translation: CASRSAEETQYF. Full variable domain (remainder filled in from reference TRBV7-6 and TRBJ2-5): GAGVSQSPRYKVTKRGQDVALRCDPISGHVSLYWYRQALGQGPEFLTYFNYEAQQDKSGLPNDRFSAERPEGSISTLTIQRTEQRDSAMYRCASRSAEETQYFGPGTRLLVL.

This clonotype has just a few counts. One base away lies a much larger clone, so this may be a sequencing read error. The genes are TRBV29-1 and TRBJ2-1; 9 positions agree with TRBD2. The CDR3 covers 14 residues. Germline-derived CDR1 and CDR2 are SQVTM and ANQGSEA. CDR3 DNA sequence: TGCAGCGTTGAGGGTAGCGGGAGCAGGTATGAGCAGTCCTTC. Residues: CSVEGSGSRYEQSF.

This clonotype was recorded at least ten times. The V gene is TRBV13, the J gene TRBJ2-1; D might be TRBD2 (7 bases). The CDR3 has 15 residues. Germline V CDR1 and CDR2: PRHDT, FYEKMQ (reference sequence). Trimming left V 4 bases short and J 4 bases short, with 14 bases between. The CDR3, as DNA: TGTGCCAGCAGCTCCGGGGGGCTAGGTTACAATGAGCAGTTCTTC. Translation: CASSSGGLGYNEQFF.

The table lists this clonotype with a few counts. The J gene is TRBJ1-4, the V gene TRBV5-8; D remains ambiguous. The CDR3 has 15 residues. The germline V gene has CDR1 SGHTS and CDR2 YDEGEE. The ends were cut back, 2 bases at V and 3 bases at J, with 11 bases in the middle. The CDR3 here is CASSLAAVANEKLFF. CDR3 DNA: TGTGCCAGCAGCTTAGCCGCAGTTGCTAATGAAAAACTGTTTTTT.

There are many counts of this clonotype. The gene calls are TRBV7-3 and TRBJ2-5; possible D gene TRBD1, 5 bases. Germline CDR1 is SGHTA and CDR2 is FQGTGA. V lost 0 bases and J lost 7, with 18 bases in between. The CDR3 has 16 residues. Here the CDR3 DNA reads TGTGCCAGCAGCTTAACGGCTGCGCAGGGCGGCGGGACCCAGTACTTC. Protein: CASSLTAAQGGGTQYF.